The 15 T cell receptor beta chains below come from one sample, sequenced in a study of molecular identifiers for immune sequencing clone quantification (dated by TCRdb to about 2018). Library creation used PCR. Sequencing used a NextSeq 500. TCRdb reran the public reads through fastp at Q25 and MiXCR, keeping productive beta chains. Each record represents a unique CDR3 protein, reported with the most common genes and DNA among its rows. Counted in this sample were under 600,000 distinct CDR3 sequences; roughly 25% of them appeared once. Of the sample, roughly 0.79% is held by the ten largest clones. The specimen was naive CD8+ T cells from blood, with Jurkat cell RNA spiked in. The sample's cell subset or site, from its label and the paper: FACS-sorted CD8+CD4-CCR7+CD45RA+ naive T cells. These receptors were taken from a human donor in good health. Some libraries in this study had Jurkat cell RNA spiked in.

The chain combines TRBV7-9 with TRBJ2-7; D ambiguous. The CDR3 has 13 amino acids. Germline CDR1 and CDR2: SEHNR and FQNEAQ (reference sequence). The V and J ends lost 4 bases and 3 bases respectively, with 10 bases between them. CDR3 nucleotide sequence: TGTGCCAGCAGCTACGGCGACTTCTACGAGCAGTACTTC. Translating it yields CASSYGDFYEQYF.

On this clonotype itself: Since a much larger clone is just one base distant, this may be a read error. The rearrangement uses TRBV5-8 and TRBJ2-3; 7 nucleotides align to TRBD2. This CDR3 has 14 amino acids. Germline lookup yields CDR1 SGHTS and CDR2 YDEGEE. The CDR3 bases are TGTGCCAGCAGCAGGGTGGCGGGAGATGATACGCGGTATTTT. It translates to CASSRVAGDDTRYF.

The table lists this clonotype with a few counts. The V and J genes are TRBV6-5 and TRBJ1-2; perhaps TRBD1 as D (5 bases). Germline V gives CDR1 MNHEY, CDR2 SVGAGI. V was cut by 6 bases and J by 8 bases, with 19 bases left in between. The CDR3 sequence is 14 residues long. This CDR3 is CASSPLWAGEGYTF. CDR3 DNA sequence: TGTGCCAGCAGCCCCCTGTGGGCGGGGGAAGGCTACACCTTC.

This clonotype showed up just a few times. The chain couples TRBV20-1 to TRBJ1-5; 7 bases align to TRBD1. CDR1 DFQATT and CDR2 SNEGSKA come from the germline V gene (reference sequence). The CDR3 consists of 13 residues. V lost 0 bases and J lost 7; bases outside the gene matches: 3. The CDR3, as DNA: TGCAGTGCTAGAGATGCAGGGGGGCAGCCCCAGCATTTT. This translates into CSARDAGGQPQHF.

This clonotype was recorded many times. The chain is built from TRBV19 and TRBJ2-1; maybe TRBD1 (6 bases). The germline CDR1 and CDR2 sequences are LNHDA and SQIVND (reference sequence). Between the trimmed V and J ends, which lost 5 bases and 2 bases, there was a span of 16 bases. The CDR3 length is 16 residues. CDR3 protein: CASSDPGTPPYNEQFF. CDR3 sequence (DNA): TGTGCCAGTAGTGACCCCGGGACACCCCCCTACAATGAGCAGTTCTTC.

This chain links TRBV9 with TRBJ1-1; D gene ambiguous. Germline V gene data show CDR1 as SGDLS and CDR2 as YYNGEE. The CDR3 length is 14 residues. With 0 bases removed from V and 7 bases from J, the gap between germline ends came to 13 bases. The CDR3 DNA follows: TGTGCCAGCAGCGTAGTTTTTATCATGGGTGAAGCTTTCTTT. Translation: CASSVVFIMGEAFF. The entire variable domain, with the rest obtained from reference TRBV9 and TRBJ1-1, is as follows: DSGVTQTPKHLITATGQRVTLRCSPRSGDLSVYWYQQSLDQGLQFLIQYYNGEERAKGNILERFSAQQFPDLHSELNLSSLELGDSALYFCASSVVFIMGEAFFGQGTRLTVV.

Regarding this clonotype: No conserved phenylalanine or tryptophan ends this CDR3, so it is likely a read error. The chain combines TRBV27 with TRBJ2-7; the D gene is possibly TRBD1 (5 bases). Germline lookup yields CDR1 MNHEY and CDR2 SMNVEV (reference sequence). Trimming stripped 6 bases from V and 3 bases from J, with 12 bases between. This CDR3 spans 13 amino acids. This CDR3 is CASSPTAIYEQYI. The DNA for the CDR3 is TGTGCCAGCAGCCCGACAGCTATCTACGAGCAGTACATC.

This clonotype was counted between two and nine times. This chain connects TRBV9 to TRBJ1-5; no definite D call. Trimming removed 0 bases at V and 5 bases at J, with 12 bases between. The CDR3 loop spans 15 amino acids. CDR1 and CDR2 (germline): SGDLS, YYNGEE. CDR3 in amino acids: CASSVGSLGDQPQHF. CDR3 bases: TGTGCCAGCAGCGTAGGTTCCCTCGGGGATCAGCCCCAGCATTTT.

The gene calls are TRBV4-1 and TRBJ1-2; 8 bases agree with TRBD1. CDR3 length: 13 amino acids. From germline, CDR1 is MGHRA and CDR2 YSYEKL. V lost 0 bases and J lost 9; bases outside the gene matches: 3. CDR3 residues: CASSQEDRVRYTF. CDR3 in DNA: TGCGCCAGCAGCCAAGAGGACAGGGTGCGCTACACCTTC.

This clonotype has at least ten counts. This chain links TRBV13 with TRBJ2-5; possibly TRBD2 for D (6 bases). This CDR3 comprises 15 residues. V lost 4 bases, J lost 1 base, and 13 bases lay in between. Germline CDR1 PRHDT, CDR2 FYEKMQ (reference sequence). CDR3 DNA sequence: TGTGCCAGCAGCTCAATGACTAGTCCCCAAGAGACCCAGTACTTC. As protein: CASSSMTSPQETQYF.

For this clonotype: A read error may explain this, as a much larger clone is one base away. The chain recombines TRBV4-2 with TRBJ1-1; D unresolved. This CDR3 has 14 amino acids. Germline V lookup: CDR1 LGHNA, CDR2 YNFKEQ. Trimming removed 0 bases at V and 6 bases at J, with 11 bases between. The CDR3 DNA reads TGTGCCAGCAGCCAAGATCTCACTAACGCTGAAGCTTTCTTT. Translating gives CASSQDLTNAEAFF.

A word on this clonotype: Germline is not matched at one junction end, which may reflect a read error. The CDR3 DNA is TGTGCCAGCAGCCAAATCCCGGGACAGGGGGCGAACACCGGGGAGCTGTATTTT. Amino acid sequence: CASSQIPGQGANTGELYF. V gene TRBV11-2 combines with J gene TRBJ2-2, with 12 positions matching TRBD1. Germline-derived CDR1 and CDR2 are SGHAT and FQNNGV. The CDR3 is made up of 18 amino acids.

The V call is TRBV3-1, the J call TRBJ1-1, with a tentative D call TRBD1 (5 bases). V lost 0 bases and J lost 5, with 10 bases in between. Germline CDR1 LGHDT, CDR2 YNNKEL (reference sequence). CDR3 length equals 14 residues. The CDR3 nucleotides are TGTGCCAGCAGCCAAGAATGGGGGTGGACTGAAGCTTTCTTT. This encodes CASSQEWGWTEAFF.

Remarks on this clonotype: This may be a read error: a much more frequent sequence differs by one nucleotide. This chain uses TRBV19 with TRBJ2-7; D is unresolved. This CDR3 has 14 residues. Per germline, CDR1 LNHDA and CDR2 SQIVND (reference sequence). CDR3 sequence: CASSTDEISYEQCF. Written as DNA, the CDR3 is TGTGCCAGTAGTACCGACGAGATCTCCTACGAGCAGTGCTTC.

On this clonotype itself: One base away lies a much larger clone, so this may be a sequencing read error. The genes are TRBV2 and TRBJ2-2; a possible D gene is TRBD2 (5 bases). The CDR3 length is 14 residues. CDR1 and CDR2 from the germline V gene are SNHLY and FYNNEI. This CDR3 reads CASSPGQNTGEPFF. The CDR3 DNA sequence: TGTGCCAGCAGCCCCGGGCAGAACACCGGGGAGCCGTTTTTT.